This T cell receptor (beta chain) is drawn from a study of response to subunit inactivated influenza vaccine. Whole-study findings and limits: Seasonal influenza vaccination, on each occasion, was suggested by the authors to recruit few new T cells.

TCRdb recomputed calls from the RT-PCR reads with MiXCR, one row per CDR3 protein. The data show around 570,000 distinct CDR3 sequences, with about 11% seen just once and approximately 10% held by the top ten. This clonotype has a count of ten or more. Its specificity is not known. Trimming cost V 3 bases and J 0 bases, with 13 bases left between them. CDR3 size: 16 residues. Germline CDR1 and CDR2: SGHRS and YFSETQ. The sample was also reused in another study, on T cells expressing NK-cell markers. That paper adds: TCR beta libraries carry UMIs added by 5'RACE template switching. Sorting in several experiments was restricted by an anti-gamma-delta TCR antibody to alpha-beta TCR T cells. Several of the donors carried dominant NKG2C+ clonotypes that took up about 1.0-7.0% of their CD8+ T cells. In several donors, dominant clonotypes made up about 25-60.1% of CD3+CD56-NKG2C+ cells.

The clonotype was recovered from a man aged 50 to 60 who received an inactivated influenza vaccine. Sequences were derived from PBMCs from blood, sampled on the day of vaccination. V and J are TRBV5-1 and TRBJ2-1; the D gene could be TRBD1 or TRBD2 (5 bases each). CDR3 nucleotides: TGCGCCAGCAGCTCCTGGGGGATAAGCTCCTACAATGAGCAGTTCTTC. It yields the protein CASSSWGISSYNEQFF. The whole variable domain, filled in from reference TRBV5-1 and TRBJ2-1, reads KAGVTQTPRYLIKTRGQQVTLSCSPISGHRSVSWYQQTPGQGLQFLFEYFSETQRNKGNFPGRFSGRQFSNSRSEMNVSTLELGDSALYLCASSSWGISSYNEQFFGPGTRLTVL.